This entry concerns a single T cell receptor beta chain. J lost 0 bases, V lost 5 bases, and 9 bases had no gene match. CDR1 is DFQATT, CDR2 SNEGSKA, per germline (reference sequence). There are 16 residues in the CDR3. This record comes from a study of human T cells and chemical hapten exposure. Whole-study context: It was small differences in pooled library volume that mainly caused per-sample TCR yields to vary.

One entry per CDR3 protein, called by TCRdb with MiXCR from the RACE reads. The repertoire has approximately 350,000 distinct CDR3 sequences, 6% to 8.5% of them found once; the top ten carry 8.4%. Documented time point: patch test 1, 2 weeks after DPC sensitization. Treatment denoted: therapeutic diphenylcyclopropenone sensitization with weekly scalp DPC. V is TRBV20-1 and J is TRBJ1-4, with 7 bases matching TRBD1. The source was whole blood, collected in connection with sensitization to the hapten diphenylcyclopropenone (DPC). The receptor was isolated from a woman aged 18-35 years with alopecia areata. Some clones in this sample may be carry-over from other donors' samples. Written as DNA, the CDR3 is TGCAGTGCTCCTAGGGACAGCGATGCAACTAATGAAAAACTGTTTTTT. Amino acid sequence: CSAPRDSDATNEKLFF.